These 29 T cell receptor beta chains share one sample of origin, sequenced in a study of shared clonotypes between healthy human individuals. Here immunoSEQ multiplex PCR was the method, and the copy in TCRdb shows in-frame clones only, minus some. Found here are around 1.9 million clones, approximately 94% of them singletons; the top ten hold 1.5% to 2%. Terminally differentiated effector memory CD45RA+ cells were excluded by CCR7 positive selection of CD45RO-negative cells. Material: naive CD8+ T cells from PBMCs. These receptor sequences come from a man aged 18 to 30 in good health. Some clones in this sample may be carry-over from other donors' samples.

Note on this clone: The sample contains more than one DNA sequence encoding this CDR3. The chain employs TRBV27 and TRBJ1-2, with D perhaps matching TRBD1 (5 bases). The CDR3 contains 13 residues. Trimming removed 3 bases from V and 4 bases from J, with 9 bases in between. The germline CDR1 and CDR2 sequences are MNHEY and SMNVEV (reference sequence). This CDR3 reads CASSLGGGYGYTF. CDR3 nucleotide sequence: TGTGCCAGCAGTTTGGGGGGGGGCTATGGCTACACCTTC.

The chain recombines TRBV29-1 with TRBJ1-1, with a possible D match to TRBD1 (5 bases). V was pared by 0 bases and J by 0 bases, with 5 bases between. The CDR3 totals 13 residues. From germline, CDR1 is SQVTM and CDR2 ANQGSEA. The CDR3 reads CSVEEGVNTEAFF. The CDR3 nucleotides read TGCAGCGTTGAAGAGGGGGTGAACACTGAAGCTTTCTTT.

The chain joins TRBV28 to TRBJ2-5; 10 positions match TRBD1. V dropped 6 bases and J dropped 5; count of bases not matched to a gene: 3. Germline V lookup: CDR1 MDHEN, CDR2 SYDVKM. This CDR3 has 13 amino acids. CDR3 in amino acids: CASRSDRGETQYF. The CDR3 nucleotides are TGTGCCAGCAGATCGGACAGGGGGGAGACCCAGTACTTC.

The V and J genes are TRBV10-3 and TRBJ2-1; 16 bases fit TRBD2. Germline CDR1 reads ENHRY; CDR2 reads SYGVKD. The CDR3 is 21 amino acids. With 1 base clipped from V and 8 bases from J, the junction kept 17 bases outside the gene matches. Written as DNA, the CDR3 is TGTGCCATCAGTGAGTTGCCCGGGACTAGCGGGAGGGCCGGGGTTTTCGATGAGCAGTTCTTC. Translated, it gives CAISELPGTSGRAGVFDEQFF.

This chain links TRBV7-2 with TRBJ2-1; D possibly matches TRBD1 or TRBD2 (6 bases each). V lost 3 bases and J lost 0, with 15 bases in between. The CDR3 has 17 residues. Germline V gives CDR1 SGHTA, CDR2 FQGNSA. CDR3: CASSLMRGASSYNEQFF. CDR3 nucleotides: TGTGCCAGCAGCTTGATGAGGGGGGCGAGCTCCTACAATGAGCAGTTCTTC.

The gene calls are TRBV10-3 and TRBJ1-2; possible D gene TRBD1, 5 bases. CDR3 length: 16 amino acids. Germline CDR1 is ENHRY and CDR2 is SYGVKD. The V gene lost 0 bases and the J gene lost 3 bases, with 14 bases spanning the gap. CDR3 amino acids: CAISESMAGLHYGYTF. CDR3 DNA sequence: TGTGCCATCAGTGAGTCAATGGCAGGGCTTCACTATGGCTACACCTTC.

The chain employs TRBV29-1 and TRBJ2-7; the match to TRBD1 covers 10 bases. V shed 0 bases and J 6 bases; nucleotides not matched to a gene: 8. The CDR3 extends over 15 amino acids. The germline V gene has CDR1 SQVTM and CDR2 ANQGSEA. CDR3 sequence reads: CSVEDERQGAIEQYF. CDR3 nucleotide sequence: TGCAGCGTTGAAGATGAGAGACAGGGGGCCATCGAGCAGTACTTC.

J is TRBJ1-1 and V is TRBV9; D is undetermined. V was cut by 3 bases and J by 1 base, with 13 bases left in between. The CDR3 has 15 residues. Per germline, CDR1 SGDLS and CDR2 YYNGEE. This CDR3 is CASSGSTKRNTEAFF. The DNA of the CDR3 is TGTGCCAGCAGCGGGTCCACGAAGAGGAACACTGAAGCTTTCTTT.

As regards this clone: The sample holds other DNA sequences that translate to the same CDR3. The V call is TRBV6-5, the J call TRBJ2-7, with D perhaps matching TRBD2 (5 bases). V shed 2 bases and J shed 1 base, with 6 bases lying between them. The CDR3 loop spans 13 amino acids. CDR1 and CDR2 from the germline V gene are MNHEY and SVGAGI. The CDR3 bases are TGTGCCAGCAGTTACCCGGGGTCCTACGAGCAGTACTTC. It specifies CASSYPGSYEQYF.

The genes are TRBV6-5 and TRBJ2-1, with unresolved D. The CDR3 extends over 14 amino acids. The germline V gene encodes CDR1 MNHEY and CDR2 SVGAGI. Between the trimmed V and J ends, which lost 1 base and 6 bases, there was a span of 10 bases. CDR3 DNA: TGTGCCAGCAGTTACTTTCAGGCAGGCAATGAGCAGTTCTTC. Protein sequence: CASSYFQAGNEQFF.

In regard to this clone: The same CDR3 is also encoded by other DNA sequences in this sample. The chain uses TRBV27 and TRBJ2-7; TRBD1 matches 11 bases. J was trimmed by 3 bases and V by 6 bases; bases with no gene match: 4. CDR1 and CDR2 (germline): MNHEY, SMNVEV (reference sequence). The CDR3 length is 14 residues. CDR3 sequence: CASSGTGGIYEQYF. The CDR3 nucleotides read TGTGCCAGCAGCGGGACAGGGGGGATCTACGAGCAGTACTTC.

The chain is built from TRBV28 and TRBJ1-5, with D hard to call. This CDR3 is 15 amino acids long. With 3 bases removed from V and 0 bases from J, the gap between germline ends came to 9 bases. The germline V gene has CDR1 MDHEN and CDR2 SYDVKM. The CDR3 DNA follows: TGTGCCAGCAGTTTCGGCAGCAATAGCAATCAGCCCCAGCATTTT. This sequence encodes CASSFGSNSNQPQHF.

V is TRBV30 and J is TRBJ1-5; D might be TRBD1 (5 bases). V shed 2 bases and J shed 0 bases, with 11 bases lying between them. Per germline, CDR1 GTSNPN and CDR2 SVGIG (reference sequence). This CDR3 region has 15 residues. The CDR3 DNA sequence: TGTGCCTGGAGTCCAGGGTGGGATAGCAATCAGCCCCAGCATTTT. Protein product: CAWSPGWDSNQPQHF.

The rearrangement links TRBV4-2 to TRBJ2-2, with 11 positions matching TRBD2. CDR3 size: 17 residues. Germline CDR1 LGHNA, CDR2 YNFKEQ. With V trimmed by 0 bases and J by 5 bases, 5 bases remained unmatched. For the CDR3, the DNA is TGTGCCAGCAGCCAAGATATTAGCGGGAGGGTTACCGGGGAGCTGTTTTTT. Translation gives CASSQDISGRVTGELFF.

In this sample, this clone turned up a few times. This chain links TRBV4-1 with TRBJ1-5; 7 nucleotides align to TRBD1. V was clipped by 5 bases and J by 7 bases; unmatched bases: 8. The length of the CDR3 is 14 residues. Germline-derived CDR1 and CDR2 are MGHRA and YSYEKL. This chain's CDR3 is CASSSGQAPQPQHF. As DNA, the CDR3 is TGCGCCAGCAGCTCAGGACAGGCCCCCCAGCCCCAGCATTTT.

The rearrangement links TRBV9 to TRBJ2-7, with unresolved D. Germline V gene lookup returns CDR1 SGDLS and CDR2 YYNGEE. The CDR3 is 15 residues long. Deletions cut 3 bases from V and 0 bases from J, with 13 bases between. CDR3 nucleotide sequence: TGTGCCAGCAGCGCCAGCGCGGCGAGCTCCTACGAGCAGTACTTC. Residues: CASSASAASSYEQYF.

The genes are TRBV18 and TRBJ2-7; a weak D match, TRBD2 (5 bases). With 3 bases removed from V and 1 base from J, the gap between germline ends came to 19 bases. This CDR3 has 17 amino acids. Looked up from germline, CDR1 is KGHSH and CDR2 is LQKENI. The CDR3 here is CASSPPPGDYDSYEQYF. The CDR3, as DNA: TGTGCCAGCTCACCGCCCCCCGGGGATTACGATTCCTACGAGCAGTACTTC. Supplemented by reference TRBV18 and TRBJ2-7, the full variable domain reads NAGVMQNPRHLVRRRGQEARLRCSPMKGHSHVYWYRQLPEEGLKFMVYLQKENIIDESGMPKERFSAEFPKEGPSILRIQQVVRGDSAAYFCASSPPPGDYDSYEQYFGPGTRLTVT.

The V call is TRBV27, the J call TRBJ2-1; perhaps TRBD1 as D (5 bases). CDR3 size: 12 residues. CDR1 and CDR2 from the germline V gene are MNHEY and SMNVEV (reference sequence). V shed 8 bases and J shed 2 bases, with 7 bases lying between them. CDR3 in DNA: TGTGCCAGCTTACAGGCCTACAATGAGCAGTTCTTC. It translates to CASLQAYNEQFF.

Concerning this clone itself: In the same sample, other DNA sequences code for this CDR3. V and J are TRBV7-9 and TRBJ2-7; D ambiguous. The CDR3 sequence is 13 residues long. Germline values: CDR1 SEHNR, CDR2 FQNEAQ (reference sequence). V was pared by 5 bases and J by 3 bases, with 11 bases between. The DNA for the CDR3 is TGTGCCAGCAGCCCCCCGACGGTCTACGAGCAGTACTTC. It specifies CASSPPTVYEQYF.

The chain joins TRBV6-1 to TRBJ2-3; 13 nucleotides line up with TRBD2. The CDR3 totals 18 residues. Germline V gene sequence: CDR1 MNHNS, CDR2 SASEGT. Trimming cost V 3 bases and J 4 bases; bases outside gene matches: 10. CDR3 region: CASSDTGTSGMVADTQYF. In nucleotides, the CDR3 is TGTGCCAGCAGTGACACCGGGACTAGCGGGATGGTAGCAGATACGCAGTATTTT.

J is TRBJ1-1 and V is TRBV7-9; D possibly corresponds to TRBD1 (5 bases). The V gene lost 10 bases and the J gene lost 5 bases, with 14 bases spanning the gap. Germline lookup yields CDR1 SEHNR and CDR2 FQNEAQ (reference sequence). CDR3 length: 12 amino acids. CDR3 DNA sequence: TGTGCCACCCTGAGAGGGGCTACTGAAGCTTTCTTT. It encodes CATLRGATEAFF.

The V gene is TRBV1, the J gene TRBJ2-1; the table's D call of TRBD2 was not tested on the DNA. TRBV1 is shown as a pseudogene. CDR3 size: 21 residues. CDR3 nucleotide sequence: TGCACCAGCAGCCAAGAAAGACTAGCGGGGGAACCCCCCAGGGACTACAATGAGCAGTTCTTC. Amino acids: CTSSQERLAGEPPRDYNEQFF.

The rearrangement uses TRBV6-5 and TRBJ1-2; 10 bases line up with TRBD1. Trimming removed 6 bases from V and 7 bases from J; junction bases left unmatched: 2. The CDR3 consists of 12 residues. Looked up from germline, CDR1 is MNHEY and CDR2 is SVGAGI. CDR3 bases: TGTGCCAGCAGCGGGACAGGGGCTGGCTACACCTTC. Protein: CASSGTGAGYTF.

The chain carries TRBV7-2 and TRBJ1-4; weak D call: TRBD1 (5 bases). CDR3 size: 13 residues. Germline V gene lookup returns CDR1 SGHTA and CDR2 FQGNSA. Trimming left V 7 bases short and J 3 bases short, with 9 bases between. DNA of the CDR3: TGTGCCAGCACAGGGAGAGCTAATGAAAAACTGTTTTTT. Protein: CASTGRANEKLFF.

The rearrangement uses TRBV5-6 and TRBJ1-4; D is uncertain. CDR3 length equals 14 residues. Germline CDR1 SGHDT, CDR2 YYEEEE. Trimming left V 1 base short and J 8 bases short, with 12 bases between. This CDR3 reads CASSLSSRWEKLFF. CDR3 DNA: TGTGCCAGCAGCTTGAGTTCTCGTTGGGAAAAACTGTTTTTT.

The chain employs TRBV11-2 and TRBJ1-1; possibly TRBD1 for D (5 bases). The CDR3 totals 16 residues. Germline assignment: CDR1 SGHAT and CDR2 FQNNGV. Trimming took off 6 bases at V and 1 base at J, with 18 bases between the two ends. CDR3 coding DNA: TGTGCCAGCAGTTGGGGGGACGGGTGGGCGAACACTGAAGCTTTCTTT. Translating gives CASSWGDGWANTEAFF.

This clone has just a few counts. This specimen includes other DNA sequences encoding the same CDR3. The CDR3 DNA reads as TGTGCCAGTAGTATAGAAAATCAGCCCCAGCATTTT. This translates into CASSIENQPQHF. The V call is TRBV19, the J call TRBJ1-5; D unresolved. Trimming took 0 bases from V and 4 from J, leaving 1 base between them. The CDR3 has 12 residues. Per the germline V gene, CDR1 is LNHDA and CDR2 is SQIVND (reference sequence).

CDR3 region: CASSLVGVVYTGELFF. The CDR3 coding sequence is TGTGCCAGCAGCTTGGTAGGGGTGGTTTACACCGGGGAGCTGTTTTTT. The J gene is TRBJ2-2, the V gene TRBV5-8; the D gene is possibly TRBD1 (5 bases). Germline V lookup: CDR1 SGHTS, CDR2 YDEGEE. The CDR3 runs 16 residues. Trimming pared 0 bases from V and 3 bases from J, leaving 12 bases between.

V and J are TRBV27 and TRBJ2-2; no definite D call. The CDR3 is 12 residues long. Between the trimmed V and J ends, which lost 10 bases and 6 bases, there was a span of 12 bases. Germline V gene sequence: CDR1 MNHEY, CDR2 SMNVEV (reference sequence). The CDR3 coding sequence is TGTGCCATTTTACGGCCTCCCGGGGAGCTGTTTTTT. This sequence encodes CAILRPPGELFF.